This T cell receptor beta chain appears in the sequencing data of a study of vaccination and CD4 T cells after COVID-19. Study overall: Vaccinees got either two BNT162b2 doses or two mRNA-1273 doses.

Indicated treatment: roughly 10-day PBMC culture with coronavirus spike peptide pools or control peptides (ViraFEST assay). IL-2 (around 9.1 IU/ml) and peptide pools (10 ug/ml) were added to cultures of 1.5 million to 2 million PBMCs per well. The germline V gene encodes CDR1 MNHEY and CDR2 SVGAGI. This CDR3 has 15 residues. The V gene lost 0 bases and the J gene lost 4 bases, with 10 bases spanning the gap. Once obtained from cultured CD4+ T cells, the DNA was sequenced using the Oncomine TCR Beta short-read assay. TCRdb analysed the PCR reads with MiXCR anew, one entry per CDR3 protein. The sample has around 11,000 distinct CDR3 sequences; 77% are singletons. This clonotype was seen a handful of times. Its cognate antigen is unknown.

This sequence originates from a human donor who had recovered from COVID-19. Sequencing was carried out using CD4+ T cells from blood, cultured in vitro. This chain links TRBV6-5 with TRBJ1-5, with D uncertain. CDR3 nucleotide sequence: TGTGCCAGCAGTTACTCGCAGCTCCCAAATCAGCCCCAGCATTTT. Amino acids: CASSYSQLPNQPQHF.